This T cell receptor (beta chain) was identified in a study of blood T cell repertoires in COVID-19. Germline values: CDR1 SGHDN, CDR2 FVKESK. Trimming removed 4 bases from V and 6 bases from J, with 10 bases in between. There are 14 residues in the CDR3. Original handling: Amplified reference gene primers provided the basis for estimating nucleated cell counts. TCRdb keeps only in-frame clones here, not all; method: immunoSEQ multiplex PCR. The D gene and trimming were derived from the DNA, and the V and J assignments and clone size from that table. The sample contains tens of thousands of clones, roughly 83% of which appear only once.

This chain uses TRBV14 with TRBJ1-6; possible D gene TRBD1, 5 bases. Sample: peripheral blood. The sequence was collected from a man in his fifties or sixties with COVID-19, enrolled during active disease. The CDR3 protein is CASSPGLINSPLHF. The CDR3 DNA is TGTGCCAGCAGCCCGGGACTAATTAATTCACCCCTCCACTTT.